Shown below are 7 T cell receptor beta chains from a single sample sequenced in a study of beta chain features in type 1 diabetes. These TCRs' antigens remain unknown. The study's findings and limits: Type 1 diabetes patients had TCRB CDR3s that were shorter (moderately but significantly so) in all four CD4+ subsets.

TCRB transcripts that were expressed got sequenced, as all of the isolated RNA had been reverse transcribed. The repertoire was sequenced with immunoSEQ multiplex PCR; TCRdb's copy has only in-frame clones and lacks some. Here the sample spans 250,000 to 300,000 clones, less than 30% being singletons. The sequencing input was naive CD4+ T cells from blood. The receptors shown here come from a woman in her twenties or thirties with type 1 diabetes.

The V and J genes are TRBV7-3 and TRBJ2-1, with D possibly TRBD2 on 6 matching bases. CDR3 length: 15 amino acids. From germline, CDR1 is SGHTA and CDR2 FQGTGA. The germline V and J ends were trimmed by 5 bases and 5 bases, with 16 bases remaining between them. CDR3 in amino acids: CASSPLGVADNEQFF. The CDR3, as DNA: TGTGCCAGCAGCCCCCTGGGGGTAGCGGACAATGAGCAGTTCTTC.

The chain uses TRBV21-1 and TRBJ1-1; the table gives TRBD1 as D, unverified against the DNA. TRBV21-1 is a documented pseudogene. The CDR3 consists of 17 residues. The CDR3 DNA reads as TGTGCCAGCAGCCAACCCACAGTTCCCAAATCGAACACTGAAGCTTTCTTT. Protein product: CASSQPTVPKSNTEAFF.

This clone was detected a few times. The rearrangement links TRBV29-1 to TRBJ2-1; D perhaps matches TRBD1 (5 bases). Germline values: CDR1 SQVTM, CDR2 ANQGSEA. The germline V and J ends were trimmed by 0 bases and 5 bases, with 11 bases remaining between them. The CDR3 extends over 14 amino acids. CDR3 nucleotide sequence: TGCAGCGTTGAAGAGCCGGCAGGGAACAATGAGCAGTTCTTC. This gives the protein CSVEEPAGNNEQFF.

The chain has TRBV7-9 and TRBJ1-1; 8 positions match TRBD1. V lost 7 bases to trimming and J lost 3 bases; unmatched junction nucleotides: 10. This CDR3 comprises 15 residues. Germline values: CDR1 SEHNR, CDR2 FQNEAQ (reference sequence). CDR3 bases: TGTGCCAGCACTAAAATGACAGGGGACCACACTGAAGCTTTCTTT. This codes for CASTKMTGDHTEAFF.

The V gene is TRBV11-1, the J gene TRBJ2-7, with D uncertain. Germline V gene lookup returns CDR1 SGHAT and CDR2 FQDESV (reference sequence). The germline V and J ends were trimmed by 5 bases and 4 bases, with 9 bases remaining between them. This CDR3 comprises 12 residues. CDR3 in DNA: TGTGCCAGCAGCCTGACCGGGTACGAGCAGTACTTC. Its protein product is CASSLTGYEQYF. Full variable domain (outside the CDR3, taken from reference TRBV11-1 and TRBJ2-7): EAEVAQSPRYKITEKSQAVAFWCDPISGHATLYWYRQILGQGPELLVQFQDESVVDDSQLPKDRFSAERLKGVDSTLKIQPAELGDSAMYLCASSLTGYEQYFGPGTRLTVT.

This clone was detected a few times. The V gene is TRBV5-1, the J gene TRBJ2-2; D not certain. The CDR3 length is 15 residues. Per germline, CDR1 SGHRS and CDR2 YFSETQ. Trimming stripped 3 bases from V and 0 bases from J, with 9 bases between. CDR3 protein: CASSSGDTNTGELFF. CDR3 coding DNA: TGCGCCAGCAGCTCCGGCGACACGAACACCGGGGAGCTGTTTTTT.

This clone was observed a few times. This sequence joins TRBV29-1 and TRBJ2-3, with unresolved D. CDR3 length: 15 amino acids. V was cut by 6 bases and J by 1 base, with 17 bases left in between. CDR1 and CDR2 (germline): SQVTM, ANQGSEA. The CDR3 DNA reads as TGCAGCGTGCCTCGAGGAAGTCTCGGCACAGATACGCAGTATTTT. Amino acids: CSVPRGSLGTDTQYF.